Below, 3 T cell receptor beta chains from the same sample are listed, as sequenced in a study of shared clonotypes between healthy human individuals. Measured with immunoSEQ multiplex PCR; TCRdb has only the in-frame clones, and not every one. The sample carries around 1.6 million clones, approximately 98% recorded once. Sequenced: naive CD4+ T cells sorted from blood. Documented subset: CD45RA+ positively selected. These receptors all stem from a man under 40 in good health.

This chain joins TRBV5-1 and TRBJ1-4; D uncertain. The V gene's germline CDR1 is SGHRS and CDR2 YFSETQ. This CDR3 spans 14 amino acids. Between the trimmed V and J ends, which lost 0 bases and 6 bases, there was a span of 9 bases. This chain's CDR3 is CASSLGSGDEKLFF. CDR3 DNA sequence: TGCGCCAGCAGCTTGGGGTCGGGTGATGAAAAACTGTTTTTT. Combining the CDR3 with reference TRBV5-1 and TRBJ1-4 gives the whole variable domain KAGVTQTPRYLIKTRGQQVTLSCSPISGHRSVSWYQQTPGQGLQFLFEYFSETQRNKGNFPGRFSGRQFSNSRSEMNVSTLELGDSALYLCASSLGSGDEKLFFGSGTQLSVL.

The V call is TRBV5-6, the J call TRBJ1-2; a weak D match, TRBD1 (5 bases). Per the germline V gene, CDR1 is SGHDT and CDR2 is YYEEEE. Trimming took 3 bases from V and 4 from J, leaving 16 bases between them. This CDR3 comprises 15 residues. In DNA form, the CDR3 reads TGTGCCAGCAGCTCACCCGGATCCGGGGCCTATGGCTACACCTTC. Residues: CASSSPGSGAYGYTF.

The chain is built from TRBV7-2 and TRBJ1-2; a weak D match, TRBD1 (5 bases). CDR1 and CDR2 (germline): SGHTA, FQGNSA. The CDR3 length is 16 residues. V lost 2 bases and J 0 bases, leaving 13 bases between the germline ends. The CDR3 protein is CASSLWVDRTNYGYTF. The CDR3 coding sequence is TGTGCCAGCAGCTTATGGGTCGACAGAACTAACTATGGCTACACCTTC.